This T cell receptor (beta chain) comes out of a study of neoadjuvant anti-PD-1 for oral cavity cancer. Findings and limits, study-wide: Pretreatment Treg/Th17 ratio correlated inversely with post-treatment tumor clonality.

In the case of this clone: What it binds is not known.

Trimming pared 0 bases from V and 0 bases from J, leaving 9 bases between. The CDR3 is 16 amino acids. In germline, CDR1 is SGHTA, CDR2 FQGNSA. Six replicates per PBMC sample, mostly from 480 ng of genomic DNA. Method: immunoSEQ multiplex PCR; TCRdb's copy keeps in-frame clones and lacks some. The sample lists 30,000 to 40,000 clones, around nine tenths seen once, with roughly 3.4% in the top ten. Patients were newly diagnosed with stage II-IVA oral cavity squamous cell carcinoma without prior systemic or radiation treatment. Analysis of PBMCs was direct, with no culture step. The gene calls are TRBV7-2 and TRBJ1-3, with D hard to call. The sample here was PBMCs, taken before nivolumab (anti-PD-1) treatment. This sequence originates from a person aged 40 to 85 with oral cavity squamous cell carcinoma. CDR3 in DNA: TGTGCCAGCAGCTTAGCTCCCGCAGGCTCTGGAAACACCATATATTTT. Encoded protein: CASSLAPAGSGNTIYF.